Presented here are 30 T cell receptor beta chains from one specimen sequenced in a study of regulatory dendritic cells for organ transplantation. Libraries were prepared by immunoSEQ multiplex PCR; TCRdb keeps only in-frame clonotypes and omits some of them. The sample gives nearly 30,000 clones, approximately 79% of which show up once; around 2.2% is in the top ten. Source material: memory CD4+ T cells from blood. Subset given: CD45RO+ memory T cells. Source of these receptors: a human donor in good health.

The CDR3 sequence: CASSSGEAFF. The CDR3 coding sequence is TGTGCCAGCAGTTCAGGGGAAGCTTTCTTT. The rearrangement uses TRBV27 and TRBJ1-1, with a possible D match to TRBD1 (5 bases). CDR1 is MNHEY, CDR2 SMNVEV, per germline (reference sequence). Trimming left V 4 bases short and J 8 bases short, with 5 bases between. The CDR3 has 10 amino acids.

The rearrangement uses TRBV7-2 and TRBJ2-3; 8 nucleotides align to TRBD2. The CDR3 runs to 15 residues. Germline values: CDR1 SGHTA, CDR2 FQGNSA. Unmatched junction bases numbered 10, after V lost 5 bases and J lost 6 bases. In DNA form, the CDR3 reads TGTGCCAGCAGCCCCGGGCGGGGGGACTTTGATACGCAGTATTTT. Translating gives CASSPGRGDFDTQYF.

CDR3 sequence: CASSESPAAYEQYF. DNA of the CDR3: TGTGCCAGCAGTGAAAGTCCCGCCGCCTACGAGCAGTACTTC. J is TRBJ2-7 and V is TRBV2, with unresolved D. The V and J ends lost 2 bases and 2 bases respectively, with 10 bases between them. This CDR3 has 14 residues. Germline V gene sequence: CDR1 SNHLY, CDR2 FYNNEI.

The chain employs TRBV19 and TRBJ2-6, with 9 nucleotides matching TRBD1. This CDR3 has 17 residues. Unmatched junction bases numbered 9, after V lost 5 bases and J lost 4 bases. Germline assignment: CDR1 LNHDA and CDR2 SQIVND (reference sequence). The CDR3 DNA sequence: TGTGCCAGTAGTTTGGGGACAGGGAAGGCAGGGGCCAACGTCCTGACTTTC. This codes for CASSLGTGKAGANVLTF.

The CDR3 DNA follows: TGCGCCAGCATTGCAAGGGGGGATGTGTCCTACGAGCAGTACTTC. Translated: CASIARGDVSYEQYF. The chain carries TRBV10-1 and TRBJ2-7, with D perhaps given as TRBD1 or TRBD2 (6 bases each). The CDR3 loop spans 15 amino acids. Germline CDR1 WNHNN, CDR2 SYGVQD (reference sequence). The V end lost 7 bases, the J end lost 1 base, and 17 bases lay between the germline ends.

The sample holds a few counts of this clone. The chain has TRBV15 and TRBJ1-2; TRBD1 might be the D (6 bases). The germline gives CDR1 LNHNV, CDR2 YYDKDF (reference sequence). Trimming took off 3 bases at V and 6 bases at J, with 11 bases between the two ends. The CDR3 spans 13 residues. CDR3 residues: CATSRDSGDGYTF. The CDR3 coding sequence is TGTGCCACCAGCAGGGATTCAGGGGATGGCTACACCTTC.

The chain carries TRBV7-9 and TRBJ1-4, with 7 nucleotides matching TRBD1. V lost 8 bases, J lost 4 bases, and 4 bases stayed unmatched. The CDR3 consists of 13 residues. The germline V gene encodes CDR1 SEHNR and CDR2 FQNEAQ (reference sequence). The CDR3 DNA reads as TGTGCCAGCGGGTCAGGGGGTAATGAAAAACTGTTTTTT. Translating gives CASGSGGNEKLFF.

This chain links TRBV6-4 with TRBJ2-1; TRBD2 aligns across 10 bases. Trimming at V came to 9 bases and at J to 8 bases, leaving 10 bases not matched to a gene. Per germline, CDR1 MRHNA and CDR2 SNTAGT. CDR3 length: 14 residues. This chain's CDR3 is CASSRTGTSDEQFF. CDR3 DNA: TGTGCCAGTTCACGAACCGGGACTAGCGATGAGCAGTTCTTC.

The V gene is TRBV5-1, the J gene TRBJ2-3, with TRBD1 matching 11 bases. Unmatched junction bases numbered 8, after V lost 5 bases and J lost 3 bases. Germline V gives CDR1 SGHRS, CDR2 YFSETQ. CDR3 length: 16 residues. In DNA form, the CDR3 reads TGCGCCAGCAGTTCTCTCGGGACAGGGGGGACAGATACGCAGTATTTT. Amino acids: CASSSLGTGGTDTQYF.

The chain employs TRBV20-1 and TRBJ1-5; maybe TRBD1 (6 bases). The CDR3 runs 11 residues. In germline, CDR1 is DFQATT, CDR2 SNEGSKA (reference sequence). V lost 3 bases, J lost 13 bases, and 13 bases lay in between. The CDR3 sequence is CSASHRESQHF. CDR3 DNA: TGCAGTGCTAGTCACAGGGAATCGCAGCATTTT.

This chain uses TRBV5-4 with TRBJ2-2, with TRBD2 matching over 7 bases. Trimming removed 1 base from V and 9 bases from J; junction bases left unmatched: 9. CDR3 size: 15 residues. Germline V lookup: CDR1 SGHNT, CDR2 YYREEE (reference sequence). DNA of the CDR3: TGTGCCAGCAGCTTGTGGCTAGCGGCCCGCCGGGAGCTGTTTTTT. Translating gives CASSLWLAARRELFF.

The chain employs TRBV4-1 and TRBJ2-2, with 7 positions matching TRBD2. With V trimmed by 1 base and J by 4 bases, 6 bases remained unmatched. The CDR3 loop spans 16 amino acids. Germline V gene data show CDR1 as MGHRA and CDR2 as YSYEKL. The CDR3 DNA reads as TGCGCCAGCAGCCAAGTGCCTAGCGGCTTCACCGGGGAGCTGTTTTTT. Protein: CASSQVPSGFTGELFF.

The chain recombines TRBV7-9 with TRBJ2-3; no firm D call. The CDR3 sequence is 15 residues long. Germline-derived CDR1 and CDR2 are SEHNR and FQNEAQ (reference sequence). V was shortened by 10 bases and J by 0 bases, with 17 bases between the two germline ends. As DNA, the CDR3 is TGTGCCACCCATAGAGTGGCCACTAGCACAGATACGCAGTATTTT. It yields the protein CATHRVATSTDTQYF.

The chain combines TRBV5-1 with TRBJ2-7; 8 bases line up with TRBD1. The CDR3 is 19 amino acids. Germline V CDR1 and CDR2: SGHRS, YFSETQ. J lost 2 bases, V lost 0 bases, and 16 bases had no gene match. CDR3 sequence: CASSLDGRQGPSGPYEQYF. In nucleotides, the CDR3 is TGCGCCAGCAGCTTGGATGGGAGACAGGGGCCATCTGGCCCCTACGAGCAGTACTTC.

V is TRBV14 and J is TRBJ2-7; no firm D call. Germline CDR1 reads SGHDN; CDR2 reads FVKESK. Deletions cut 6 bases from V and 3 bases from J, with 18 bases between. CDR3 size: 15 residues. The CDR3 loop reads CASSQLLGYVYEQYF. In DNA, the CDR3 is TGTGCCAGCAGTCAACTACTGGGATACGTCTACGAGCAGTACTTC.

J is TRBJ2-7 and V is TRBV29-1; 7 bases map to TRBD2. The junction had 10 bases not matched to a gene; V was cut back by 5 bases and J by 3 bases. This CDR3 comprises 14 residues. Germline lookup yields CDR1 SQVTM and CDR2 ANQGSEA. This chain's CDR3 is CSVNFPSGIYEQYF. CDR3 DNA sequence: TGCAGCGTTAACTTCCCTAGCGGAATCTACGAGCAGTACTTC.

Concerning this clone itself: Germline is not matched at one junction end, which may reflect a read error. V and J are TRBV7-7 and TRBJ2-1, with TRBD2 matching 10 bases. The CDR3 contains 15 residues. The germline gives CDR1 SSHAT, CDR2 FNYEAQ (reference sequence). The CDR3 DNA follows: TGTGCTAGCAGCTTAAGACTAGCGGGTAACAATGAGCAGTTCTTC. Amino acids: CASSLRLAGNNEQFF.

J is TRBJ2-2 and V is TRBV15, with unresolved D. This CDR3 comprises 12 residues. Trimming removed 5 bases from V and 8 bases from J, with 9 bases in between. Germline V gene lookup returns CDR1 LNHNV and CDR2 YYDKDF (reference sequence). The CDR3 sequence: CATSDRWGELFF. In DNA, the CDR3 is TGTGCCACCAGCGACCGGTGGGGGGAGCTGTTTTTT. The entire variable domain, with the rest obtained from reference TRBV15 and TRBJ2-2, is as follows: DAMVIQNPRYQVTQFGKPVTLSCSQTLNHNVMYWYQQKSSQAPKLLFHYYDKDFNNEADTPDNFQSRRPNTSFCFLDIRSPGLGDTAMYLCATSDRWGELFFGEGSRLTVL.

This rearrangement joins TRBV19 to TRBJ2-1, with 7 positions matching TRBD2. This CDR3 has 15 residues. Germline assignment: CDR1 LNHDA and CDR2 SQIVND (reference sequence). V lost 5 bases, J lost 7 bases, and 11 bases stayed unmatched. The CDR3 DNA is TGTGCCAGTAGTGCGACTAGCCTCCTACCTAATGAGCAGTTCTTC. Translation: CASSATSLLPNEQFF.

The chain employs TRBV19 and TRBJ2-6; D is perhaps TRBD1 (6 bases). In germline, CDR1 is LNHDA, CDR2 SQIVND (reference sequence). The CDR3 has 16 amino acids. The ends were cut back, 3 bases at V and 0 bases at J, with 9 bases in the middle. CDR3 DNA sequence: TGTGCCAGTAGTATGGGACACCGCTCTGGGGCCAACGTCCTGACTTTC. It encodes CASSMGHRSGANVLTF.

This rearrangement joins TRBV30 to TRBJ1-5; D is perhaps TRBD1 (5 bases). Deletions cut 1 base from V and 2 bases from J, with 15 bases between. Germline values: CDR1 GTSNPN, CDR2 SVGIG (reference sequence). The CDR3 covers 16 residues. The CDR3 reads CAWSAPTPTGNQPQHF. CDR3 in DNA: TGTGCCTGGAGTGCCCCGACCCCGACAGGCAATCAGCCCCAGCATTTT.

As to this clone: Different DNA sequences within this sample yield the same CDR3. The chain is built from TRBV4-3 and TRBJ1-1, with D possibly being TRBD1 (6 bases). V was cut by 4 bases and J by 1 base, with 10 bases left in between. The CDR3 extends over 14 amino acids. Germline-derived CDR1 and CDR2 are LGHNA and YSLEER. As DNA, the CDR3 is TGCGCCAGCAGCCGACAGGTGAGGAACACTGAAGCTTTCTTT. The encoded protein is CASSRQVRNTEAFF.

The rearrangement uses TRBV7-2 and TRBJ2-3; D might be TRBD2 (6 bases). Germline V gene sequence: CDR1 SGHTA, CDR2 FQGNSA. Deletions cut 3 bases from V and 4 bases from J, with 20 bases between. This CDR3 region has 17 residues. CDR3 region: CASSLYGGGGAPDTQYF. CDR3 DNA: TGTGCCAGCAGCTTGTATGGGGGAGGCGGGGCCCCAGATACGCAGTATTTT. Together with reference TRBV7-2 and TRBJ2-3, the CDR3 gives the full variable domain: GAGVSQSPSNKVTEKGKDVELRCDPISGHTALYWYRQSLGQGLEFLIYFQGNSAPDKSGLPSDRFSAERTGGSVSTLTIQRTQQEDSAVYLCASSLYGGGGAPDTQYFGPGTRLTVL.

The rearrangement uses TRBV6-5 and TRBJ2-7, with a tentative D call TRBD2 (6 bases). CDR1 and CDR2 (germline): MNHEY, SVGAGI. The length of the CDR3 is 11 residues. The V gene lost 6 bases and the J gene lost 3 bases, with 6 bases spanning the gap. The CDR3 nucleotides read TGTGCCAGCAGGCGGGACTACGAGCAGTACTTC. Amino acid sequence: CASRRDYEQYF.

The rearrangement joins TRBV6-5 to TRBJ2-7, with D maybe TRBD1 (5 bases). The CDR3 loop spans 14 amino acids. CDR1 and CDR2 (germline): MNHEY, SVGAGI. V lost 4 bases, J lost 1 base, and 11 bases lay in between. The CDR3 DNA is TGTGCCAGCAGTTTCGCAAGGGGTTCCTACGAGCAGTACTTC. This sequence encodes CASSFARGSYEQYF.

A single count supports this clone. CDR3 sequence: CASSTQRGVETQYF. The DNA for the CDR3 is TGTGCCAGCAGCACCCAGAGGGGGGTGGAGACCCAGTACTTC. The chain uses TRBV11-2 and TRBJ2-5, with D tentatively TRBD1 or TRBD2 (6 bases each). The CDR3 runs 14 residues. The V gene lost 5 bases and the J gene lost 5 bases, with 15 bases spanning the gap. CDR1 is SGHAT and CDR2 is FQNNGV in the germline V gene.

The V and J genes are TRBV27 and TRBJ2-1, with 9 bases lining up with TRBD1. Germline trimming cut 5 bases from V and 1 base from J; bases unmatched to any gene: 6. The CDR3 covers 16 residues. CDR1 is MNHEY and CDR2 is SMNVEV in the germline V gene (reference sequence). CDR3 nucleotides: TGTGCCAGCAGTAACTTACAGGGGGCATCCTACAATGAGCAGTTCTTC. Translating it yields CASSNLQGASYNEQFF.

V usage is TRBV19 and J usage is TRBJ1-5; 9 nucleotides line up with TRBD1. Losses at the gene ends were 5 bases for V and 7 bases for J; bases not matched to a gene: 9. CDR3 size: 15 residues. Germline values: CDR1 LNHDA, CDR2 SQIVND (reference sequence). The CDR3 DNA reads as TGTGCCAGTAGTTCGATGAAACAGGGGGCCCAGCCCCAGCATTTT. Translated, it gives CASSSMKQGAQPQHF.

The rearrangement joins TRBV5-4 to TRBJ2-1; D gene uncertain. Germline assignment: CDR1 SGHNT and CDR2 YYREEE (reference sequence). This CDR3 region has 12 residues. V lost 1 base and J lost 10, with 9 bases in between. In DNA, the CDR3 is TGTGCCAGCAGCTTGCGGTTTAGGGAGCAGTTCTTC. This encodes CASSLRFREQFF. The full variable domain, in which reference TRBV5-4 and TRBJ2-1 provide the parts outside the CDR3, is ETGVTQSPTHLIKTRGQQVTLRCSSQSGHNTVSWYQQALGQGPQFIFQYYREEENGRGNFPPRFSGLQFPNYSSELNVNALELDDSALYLCASSLRFREQFFGPGTRLTVL.

The chain recombines TRBV2 with TRBJ2-5, with D perhaps assigned TRBD1 or TRBD2 (5 bases each). Germline V gene data show CDR1 as SNHLY and CDR2 as FYNNEI. V lost 10 bases to trimming and J lost 4 bases, with 16 bases between them. The CDR3 extends over 13 amino acids. In DNA, the CDR3 is TGTGCCACCACGTTCCGGGACCCAGAGACCCAGTACTTC. It translates to CATTFRDPETQYF.